This T cell receptor (beta chain) appears in the sequencing data of a study of PD-L1 blockade in urothelial cancer. CDR1 and CDR2 from the germline V gene are SNHLY and FYNNEI. The CDR3 sequence is 14 residues long. The V end was cut by 2 bases, the J end by 6 bases, with 11 bases between. The time point is: pretreatment peripheral blood. Patients were diagnosed with urothelial carcinoma, either locally advanced or metastatic. Study-level results: Lower pretreatment blood TCR clonality, under the median, predicted better survival, researchers reported.

Notes on this clone: Antigen specificity is unknown.

The protocol was immunoSEQ multiplex PCR, while the TCRdb copy is restricted to in-frame clones and leaves out a portion. This sample has fewer than 100,000 clones; around four fifths occur once, and the top ten carry about 6.9%. The rearrangement links TRBV2 to TRBJ2-1, with D perhaps matching TRBD1 (6 bases). The material sequenced was PBMCs, taken around atezolizumab (anti-PD-L1) treatment. The receptor was isolated from a man aged 35 to 55 with urothelial cancer. The DNA for the CDR3 is TGTGCCAGCAGTGAAAGGACAGCCTCCAATGAGCAGTTCTTC. Protein: CASSERTASNEQFF.